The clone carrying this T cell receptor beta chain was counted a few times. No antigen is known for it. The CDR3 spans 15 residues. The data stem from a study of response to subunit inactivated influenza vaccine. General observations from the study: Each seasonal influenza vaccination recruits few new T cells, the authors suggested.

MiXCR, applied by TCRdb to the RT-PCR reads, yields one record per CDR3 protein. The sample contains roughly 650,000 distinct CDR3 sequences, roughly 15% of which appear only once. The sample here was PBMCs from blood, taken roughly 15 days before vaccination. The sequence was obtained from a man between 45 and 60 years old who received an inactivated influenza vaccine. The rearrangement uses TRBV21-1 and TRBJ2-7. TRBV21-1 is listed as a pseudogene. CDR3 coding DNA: TGTGCCAGCACTTCCACCTTGGGGGGCACCTACGAGCAGTACTTC. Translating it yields CASTSTLGGTYEQYF.